The sequence of this TCR beta chain was determined in a study of T cell responses to AZD1222 COVID-19 vaccine. Trimming left V 5 bases short and J 0 bases short, with 7 bases between. The CDR3 length is 13 residues. Germline V gene data show CDR1 as MNHEY and CDR2 as SMNVEV (reference sequence). TCRdb's copy holds only in-frame clones and misses some; the assay was immunoSEQ multiplex PCR. Among roughly 150,000 clones listed, about 90% were seen once. Turning to this clone: Its antigen remains unidentified.

Study-level points and caveats: Repertoire sampling occurred only after the peak T cell response.

Pooled samples include second doses given at about 4 or 12 weeks. The sequenced sample was peripheral blood, obtained 28 days after the second AZD1222 dose. The chain recombines TRBV27 with TRBJ2-5, with unresolved D. The sequence was obtained from an adult who received the AZD1222 COVID-19 vaccine. The chain's CDR3 is CASSTLYQETQYF. The DNA for the CDR3 is TGTGCCAGCAGTACCCTGTACCAAGAGACCCAGTACTTC.